The 22 T cell receptor beta chains reported below all come from one sample, sequenced in a study of CD8+CD57+ T cells in acquired aplastic anemia. Those patients picked for sequencing had displayed CD8+CD57+ cell expansion on flow cytometry. According to the study, genomic DNA was the template for TCR beta VDJ and CDR3 profiling. TCRdb independently ran MiXCR on the reads; one entry per CDR3 protein. The repertoire has 160,000 or so distinct CDR3 sequences, 45% to 55% of them found once; the top ten carry around 1%. Sequenced: sorted CD4+, CD8+, or CD8+CD57+ T cells (not recorded which) from PBMCs. The receptors were gathered from a human donor with aplastic anemia.

This clonotype was counted many times. The rearrangement uses TRBV2 and TRBJ1-1; a weak D match, TRBD1 (6 bases). Germline lookup yields CDR1 SNHLY and CDR2 FYNNEI. V was trimmed by 10 bases and J by 1 base, leaving 13 bases between them. This CDR3 has 13 amino acids. The CDR3: CAIHRDTNTEAFF. CDR3 DNA sequence: TGTGCCATCCACCGGGACACGAACACTGAAGCTTTCTTT. Looking up the rest from reference TRBV2 and TRBJ1-1 gives the full variable domain: EPEVTQTPSHQVTQMGQEVILRCVPISNHLYFYWYRQILGQKVEFLVSFYNNEISEKSEIFDDQFSVERPDGSNFTLKIRSTKLEDSAMYFCAIHRDTNTEAFFGQGTRLTVV.

As regards this clonotype: One junction end disagrees with the germline gene, perhaps due to a read error. This chain's CDR3 is CATSRVRTGGNERFF. The CDR3 bases are TGTGCCACCAGCAGAGTTAGGACAGGGGGCAATGAGCGGTTCTTC. The V and J genes are TRBV15 and TRBJ2-1; 11 bases are shared with TRBD1. Germline V gene sequence: CDR1 LNHNV, CDR2 YYDKDF (reference sequence). The CDR3 runs to 15 residues. Variable domain in full (rest from reference TRBV15 and TRBJ2-1): DAMVIQNPRYQVTQFGKPVTLSCSQTLNHNVMYWYQQKSSQAPKLLFHYYDKDFNNEADTPDNFQSRRPNTSFCFLDIRSPGLGDTAMYLCATSRVRTGGNERFFGPGTRLTVL.

The gene calls are TRBV9 and TRBJ2-7; 7 bases agree with TRBD2. Unmatched junction bases numbered 5, after V lost 3 bases and J lost 2 bases. Germline lookup yields CDR1 SGDLS and CDR2 YYNGEE. This CDR3 has 14 amino acids. The CDR3 loop is CASSAAGATYEQYF. The CDR3 DNA follows: TGTGCCAGCAGCGCTGCGGGAGCGACCTACGAGCAGTACTTC.

The chain employs TRBV7-6 and TRBJ2-5, with D uncertain. The germline CDR1 and CDR2 sequences are SGHVS and FNYEAQ. CDR3 length equals 13 residues. The ends were cut back, 5 bases at V and 2 bases at J, with 9 bases in the middle. The DNA of the CDR3 is TGTGCCAGCAGCCCTATGGTTCAAGAGACCCAGTACTTC. This gives the protein CASSPMVQETQYF.

The CDR3 DNA reads as TGTGCCATCAGTGAGCCGTCAGGGCGAGGCGAGCAGTACTTC. Protein sequence: CAISEPSGRGEQYF. The chain employs TRBV10-3 and TRBJ2-7, with a weak D call TRBD1 (5 bases). Looked up from germline, CDR1 is ENHRY and CDR2 is SYGVKD. The CDR3 runs 14 residues. Trimming took 2 bases from V and 6 from J, leaving 14 bases between them.

This clonotype was detected many times. J is TRBJ2-2 and V is TRBV11-2; no clear D gene. Germline CDR1 is SGHAT and CDR2 is FQNNGV. The CDR3 is 15 amino acids. V lost 0 bases, J lost 5 bases, and 10 bases lay in between. CDR3 sequence (DNA): TGTGCCAGCAGCTTAGAACCGGTGGTGACCGGGGAGCTGTTTTTT. Amino acids: CASSLEPVVTGELFF.

The chain is built from TRBV2 and TRBJ2-7, with D possibly being TRBD2 (6 bases). The V end lost 5 bases, the J end lost 3 bases, and 11 bases lay between the germline ends. There are 13 residues in the CDR3. Germline lookup yields CDR1 SNHLY and CDR2 FYNNEI. The CDR3 here is CASSLTAGYEQYF. The CDR3 region has the DNA TGTGCCAGCAGTTTGACAGCGGGCTACGAGCAGTACTTC.

The chain uses TRBV29-1 and TRBJ2-5, with a possible D match to TRBD1 (5 bases). The CDR3 extends over 14 amino acids. V was trimmed by 6 bases and J by 0 bases, leaving 14 bases between them. Germline CDR1 SQVTM, CDR2 ANQGSEA. CDR3 nucleotide sequence: TGCAGCGTAATACGACAGAAAGACCAAGAGACCCAGTACTTC. It is translated as CSVIRQKDQETQYF.

The rearrangement joins TRBV19 to TRBJ2-7; 8 bases match TRBD1. J gave up 3 bases and V 3 bases, and 7 bases lay outside the gene matches. There are 15 residues in the CDR3. Per germline, CDR1 LNHDA and CDR2 SQIVND (reference sequence). CDR3 bases: TGTGCCAGTAGTATGGGAGGACAGGGCCTCTACGAGCAGTACTTC. This sequence encodes CASSMGGQGLYEQYF.

Notes on this clonotype: One end of the junction varies from germline; a read error may be responsible. This chain connects TRBV4-2 to TRBJ1-6, with 7 bases fitting TRBD1. The CDR3 contains 15 residues. CDR1 is LGHNA, CDR2 YNFKEQ, per germline. CDR3 sequence: CASTQRAGGDSPLHF. As DNA, the CDR3 is TGTGCCAGCACCCAAAGGGCAGGGGGTGATTCACCCCTCCACTTT.

The chain carries TRBV25-1 and TRBJ2-2; 7 nucleotides line up with TRBD2. The trim removed 6 bases at V and 4 bases at J, leaving 8 bases unmatched. Germline V lookup: CDR1 MGHDK, CDR2 SYGVNS. The CDR3 covers 15 residues. Here the CDR3 reads CASRRTRAGTGELFF. The CDR3 nucleotides read TGTGCCAGCAGGCGGACTAGAGCGGGCACCGGGGAGCTGTTTTTT.

This clonotype was seen just once. No DNA is shown, since the ends of the CDR3 on it are uncertain; the CDR3 is the one TCRdb lists. This sequence joins TRBV2 and TRBJ2-7; the tabulated D call, TRBD1, remains unverified against the DNA. The germline V gene encodes CDR1 SNHLY and CDR2 FYNNEI. The CDR3 sequence runs 14 residues, both termini included. CDR3 in amino acids: CACSARRPGVEQYF.

The chain is built from TRBV20-1 and TRBJ2-5; 8 positions match TRBD1. The germline V gene encodes CDR1 DFQATT and CDR2 SNEGSKA (reference sequence). The CDR3 sequence is 14 residues long. The V gene end was trimmed by 1 base and the J gene end by 4 bases; junction bases not matched to a gene: 5. CDR3 in DNA: TGCAGTGCTAGAGGTGACAGGGGTGGAGAGACCCAGTACTTC. Protein: CSARGDRGGETQYF.

As to this clonotype: A much larger clone differs from this one at a single base, so this may be a read error. The V and J genes are TRBV4-3 and TRBJ1-1; D ambiguous. From germline, CDR1 is LGHNA and CDR2 YSLEER. The CDR3 is 15 residues long. The V and J ends lost 0 bases and 3 bases respectively, with 11 bases between them. In DNA form, the CDR3 reads TGCGCCAGCAGCCAAGATGCGGGAGAGGACACTGAAGCTTTCTTT. The encoded protein is CASSQDAGEDTEAFF.

Ten or more counts support this clonotype. The chain carries TRBV10-1 and TRBJ1-2, with TRBD1 matching 8 bases. V lost 6 bases, J lost 8 bases, and 11 bases stayed unmatched. The CDR3 length is 14 residues. The germline V gene encodes CDR1 WNHNN and CDR2 SYGVQD (reference sequence). In DNA, the CDR3 is TGCGCCAGCAGAAGGACAGGGAATTGTTGGGGCTACACCTTC. Translation gives CASRRTGNCWGYTF.

There are many counts of this clonotype. This chain uses TRBV12-3 or TRBV12-4 with TRBJ2-7; D gene unclear. The CDR3 spans 14 residues. The V end lost 2 bases, the J end lost 7 bases, and 15 bases lay between the germline ends. The CDR3 sequence is CASSLRQVLGEQYF. The CDR3 nucleotides read TGTGCCAGCAGTTTAAGGCAGGTGCTGGGAGAGCAGTACTTC.

The chain carries TRBV12-5 and TRBJ2-3; D tentatively reads TRBD1 or TRBD2 (5 bases each). Germline CDR1 LGHNT, CDR2 FRNRAP. The CDR3 contains 19 residues. V was clipped by 2 bases and J by 0 bases, with 21 bases between them. The CDR3 here is CASGLPLPGRISSTDTQYF. As DNA, the CDR3 is TGTGCTAGTGGTTTGCCCTTGCCGGGACGCATATCTAGCACAGATACGCAGTATTTT. Complete variable domain (other parts from reference TRBV12-5 and TRBJ2-3): DARVTQTPRHKVTEMGQEVTMRCQPILGHNTVFWYRQTMMQGLELLAYFRNRAPLDDSGMPKDRFSAEMPDATLATLKIQPSEPRDSAVYFCASGLPLPGRISSTDTQYFGPGTRLTVL.

This clonotype was detected ten times or more. The chain is built from TRBV20-1 and TRBJ1-1, with unresolved D. The germline V and J ends were trimmed by 4 bases and 5 bases, with 17 bases remaining between them. This CDR3 has 14 residues. Germline V gives CDR1 DFQATT, CDR2 SNEGSKA (reference sequence). The CDR3 here is CSATALEPGTEAFF. CDR3 DNA sequence: TGCAGTGCTACTGCCCTGGAGCCGGGTACTGAAGCTTTCTTT.

This chain joins TRBV19 and TRBJ1-1; 7 nucleotides line up with TRBD1. This CDR3 is built from 13 residues. The germline V gene encodes CDR1 LNHDA and CDR2 SQIVND (reference sequence). V shed 6 bases and J 6 bases; nucleotides not matched to a gene: 7. The CDR3 bases are TGTGCCAGTAGCAGACAGGGAATGTCTGAAGCTTTCTTT. As protein: CASSRQGMSEAFF.

This clonotype was found once. The chain recombines TRBV27 with TRBJ1-2; the D gene is possibly TRBD1 (6 bases). The CDR3 is 15 residues long. Germline lookup yields CDR1 MNHEY and CDR2 SMNVEV (reference sequence). V gave up 5 bases and J gave up 0 bases, with 13 bases separating them. CDR3 DNA sequence: TGTGCCAGCAGTACCTCCGGGACACCTAACTATGGCTACACCTTC. The encoded protein is CASSTSGTPNYGYTF.

Details on this clonotype: As the CDR3 is not closed by the conserved phenylalanine or tryptophan, this likely results from a read error. The chain has TRBV15 and TRBJ2-7, with no clear D. Germline CDR1 and CDR2: LNHNV and YYDKDF (reference sequence). Trimming removed 2 bases from V and 3 bases from J, with 5 bases in between. CDR3 length equals 12 residues. This CDR3 is CATSRNFYEQYL. In DNA, the CDR3 is TGTGCCACCAGCAGAAACTTCTACGAGCAGTACCTC.

This chain joins TRBV10-3 and TRBJ2-1; 9 bases fit TRBD1. CDR3 length: 14 amino acids. V was clipped by 6 bases and J by 7 bases; unmatched bases: 7. Germline-derived CDR1 and CDR2 are ENHRY and SYGVKD. CDR3 in DNA: TGTGCCATCAGGAGACAGGGGGAATATAATGAGCAGTTCTTC. It specifies CAIRRQGEYNEQFF.